These T cell receptor beta chains were read from a single sample in a study of a mutant IDH1 vaccine in newly diagnosed glioma. Assay used: immunoSEQ multiplex PCR; TCRdb lists only in-frame clones, some missing. The sample has approximately 84,000 clones; roughly four fifths are singletons. No antigens are known for them. The material was PBMCs, obtained from a glioma patient whose treatment included an IDH1 peptide vaccine. The receptors originated from a man between 35 and 55 years old with glioma. Both conserved end residues are part of each CDR3. A D gene is named only where the DNA matches it firmly. Clone size, where shown, is once, few, many, or a class for clones that have expanded.

D: TRBD2
size: -
V: TRBV7-9
J: TRBJ2-5
CDR3: CASSLAAGGRETQYF
DNA: TGTGCCAGCAGCTTAGCGGCGGGGGGCCGGGAGACCCAGTACTTC

D: TRBD2
size: -
V: TRBV5-1
J: TRBJ2-7
CDR3: CASSIQGFQQGLAGGFYEQYF
DNA: TGCGCCAGCAGCATACAGGGGTTTCAACAGGGACTAGCGGGGGGATTCTACGAGCAGTACTTC

D: TRBD1
size: -
V: TRBV4-1
J: TRBJ1-3
CDR3: CASSQGQWDTIYF
DNA: TGCGCCAGCAGCCAGGGACAGTGGGACACCATATATTTT

D: -
size: -
V: TRBV27
J: TRBJ1-1
CDR3: CASSSVDDRVNTEAFF
DNA: TGTGCCAGCAGCTCCGTAGACGACAGAGTGAACACTGAAGCTTTCTTT

D: -
size: once
V: TRBV7-4
J: TRBJ1-5
CDR3: CAIPWGYGGNQPQHF
DNA: TGTGCCATTCCTTGGGGCTATGGTGGCAATCAGCCCCAGCATTTT

D: -
size: once
V: TRBV9
J: TRBJ2-4
CDR3: CASSVGAEAYVAKNIQYF
DNA: TGTGCCAGCAGCGTTGGGGCAGAGGCGTATGTAGCCAAAAACATTCAGTACTTC

D: -
size: -
V: TRBV2
J: TRBJ1-2
CDR3: CASSARQGLVGYTF
DNA: TGTGCCAGCAGTGCCAGGCAGGGTCTGGTTGGCTACACCTTC

D: TRBD2
size: -
V: TRBV5-1
J: TRBJ2-5
CDR3: CASSLVIAGTGAQYF
DNA: TGCGCCAGCAGCTTGGTAATAGCGGGAACCGGGGCCCAGTACTTC

D: -
size: -
V: TRBV28
J: TRBJ2-3
CDR3: CASSPSSGQYTQYF
DNA: TGTGCCAGCAGTCCCTCTAGCGGACAGTATACGCAGTATTTT

D: -
size: -
V: TRBV5-5
J: TRBJ2-5
CDR3: CASSLAVGIETQYF
DNA: TGTGCCAGCAGCTTGGCCGTTGGGATTGAGACCCAGTACTTC

D: -
size: -
V: TRBV2
J: TRBJ2-7
CDR3: CASTYRVHEQYF
DNA: TGTGCCAGCACATACAGGGTCCACGAGCAGTACTTC

D: -
size: -
V: TRBV9
J: TRBJ1-1
CDR3: CASSVVGLGSTEAFF
DNA: TGTGCCAGCAGCGTAGTAGGCCTAGGGAGCACTGAAGCTTTCTTT

D: -
size: -
V: TRBV6-5
J: TRBJ2-7
CDR3: CASRRAGGTYEQYF
DNA: TGTGCCAGCAGGCGGGCTGGGGGAACCTACGAGCAGTACTTC

D: -
size: -
V: TRBV27
J: TRBJ1-2
CDR3: CASSSHPTGGYTF
DNA: TGTGCCAGCAGTTCGCATCCGACGGGTGGCTACACCTTC

D: TRBD1
size: -
V: TRBV29-1
J: TRBJ2-7
CDR3: CSVGQGSYEQYF
DNA: TGCAGCGTTGGACAGGGTTCTTACGAGCAGTACTTC

D: TRBD2
size: -
V: TRBV9
J: TRBJ2-5
CDR3: CASSVDPGGGVQETQYF
DNA: TGTGCCAGCAGCGTAGATCCCGGCGGGGGGGTGCAAGAGACCCAGTACTTC

D: -
size: -
V: TRBV19
J: TRBJ1-2
CDR3: CASSIESSRSNYGYTF
DNA: TGTGCCAGTAGTATCGAGAGCTCCAGGTCTAATTATGGCTACACCTTC

D: -
size: -
V: TRBV6-5
J: TRBJ2-1
CDR3: CASSESGLGQFF
DNA: TGTGCCAGCAGTGAATCAGGGTTGGGGCAGTTCTTC

D: -
size: -
V: TRBV19
J: TRBJ2-6
CDR3: CASRVSGANVLTF
DNA: TGTGCCAGCAGGGTATCCGGGGCCAACGTCCTGACTTTC

D: -
size: -
V: TRBV6-4
J: TRBJ2-1
CDR3: CVTHPETWDLLKQFF
DNA: TGTGTCACCCACCCGGAGACCTGGGACCTCTTAAAGCAGTTCTTC

D: -
size: -
V: TRBV7-2
J: TRBJ2-7
CDR3: CASSLRSGYEQYF
DNA: TGTGCCAGCAGCTTACGTTCCGGATACGAGCAGTACTTC

D: TRBD1
size: -
V: TRBV4-3
J: TRBJ2-7
CDR3: CASSQVRGPYEQYF
DNA: TGCGCCAGCAGCCAAGTGAGGGGGCCCTACGAGCAGTACTTC

D: -
size: -
V: TRBV6-5
J: TRBJ1-2
CDR3: CASSHRDRDYGYTF
DNA: TGTGCCAGCAGTCACAGGGATCGGGACTATGGCTACACCTTC

D: -
size: -
V: TRBV11-2
J: TRBJ2-3
CDR3: CASSSAGGAGDTQYF
DNA: TGTGCCAGCAGCTCAGCGGGTGGGGCCGGAGATACGCAGTATTTT

D: -
size: -
V: TRBV9
J: TRBJ2-2
CDR3: CASSLGVTGELFF
DNA: TGTGCCAGCAGCCTGGGAGTCACCGGGGAGCTGTTTTTT

D: TRBD1
size: -
V: TRBV7-2
J: TRBJ2-7
CDR3: CASSSRDRAAYEQYF
DNA: TGTGCCAGCAGCTCCCGGGACAGGGCCGCCTACGAGCAGTACTTC

D: -
size: -
V: TRBV30
J: TRBJ1-6
CDR3: CAWRMVGSPLHF
DNA: TGTGCCTGGAGGATGGTGGGTTCACCCCTCCACTTT

D: -
size: few
V: TRBV19
J: TRBJ1-5
CDR3: CASSIRGLGNQPQHF
DNA: TGTGCCAGTAGTATTCGGGGCCTGGGCAATCAGCCCCAGCATTTT

D: -
size: -
V: TRBV11-1
J: TRBJ2-7
CDR3: CASSLPSYEQYF
DNA: TGTGCCAGCAGCTTACCCTCCTACGAGCAGTACTTC

D: -
size: -
V: TRBV5-4
J: TRBJ2-6
CDR3: CASSLEASGANVLTF
DNA: TGTGCCAGCAGCTTGGAGGCCTCAGGGGCCAACGTCCTGACTTTC

D: -
size: -
V: TRBV5-4
J: TRBJ2-2
CDR3: CASSVPGKIGELFF
DNA: TGTGCCAGCAGCGTCCCCGGGAAGATCGGGGAGCTGTTTTTT

D: -
size: -
V: TRBV18
J: TRBJ2-3
CDR3: CASSPTRGRTDTQYF
DNA: TGTGCCAGCTCACCTACTAGGGGCCGCACAGATACGCAGTATTTT

D: -
size: -
V: TRBV7-8
J: TRBJ1-5
CDR3: CASSFQGSSNQPQHF
DNA: TGTGCCAGCAGCTTCCAGGGGTCAAGCAATCAGCCCCAGCATTTT

D: TRBD1
size: -
V: TRBV19
J: TRBJ1-6
CDR3: CASSIKSATGGSYNSPLHF
DNA: TGTGCCAGTAGTATAAAATCTGCGACAGGGGGATCCTATAATTCACCCCTCCACTTT

D: -
size: -
V: TRBV4-3
J: TRBJ2-7
CDR3: CASSQGVGGSYEQYF
DNA: TGCGCCAGCAGCCAAGGAGTTGGGGGGTCCTACGAGCAGTACTTC

D: TRBD2
size: few
V: TRBV10-3
J: TRBJ2-7
CDR3: CAIGGGLAGYEQYF
DNA: TGTGCCATCGGGGGCGGACTAGCGGGCTACGAGCAGTACTTC

D: TRBD1
size: medium-sized
V: TRBV18
J: TRBJ1-2
CDR3: CASSPTGPGDGYTF
DNA: TGTGCCAGCTCACCGACAGGGCCCGGGGATGGCTACACCTTC